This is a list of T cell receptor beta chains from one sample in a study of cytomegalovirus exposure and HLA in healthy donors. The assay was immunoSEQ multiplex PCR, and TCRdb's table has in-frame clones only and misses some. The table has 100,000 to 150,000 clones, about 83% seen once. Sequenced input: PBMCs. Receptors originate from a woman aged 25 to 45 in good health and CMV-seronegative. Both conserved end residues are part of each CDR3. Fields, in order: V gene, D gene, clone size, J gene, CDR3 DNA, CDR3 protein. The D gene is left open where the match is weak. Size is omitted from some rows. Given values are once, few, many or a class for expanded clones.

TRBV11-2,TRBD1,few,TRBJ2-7,TGTGCCAGCAGCCAAGATCTTGGGACAGGGGGCTACGAGCAGTACTTC,CASSQDLGTGGYEQYF
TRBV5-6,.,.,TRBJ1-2,TGTGCCAGCAGCTTGGCAGGGGACCCGAACTATGGCTACACCTTC,CASSLAGDPNYGYTF
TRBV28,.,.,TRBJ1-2,TGTGCCAGCAGTTTTCGAGGGTCCTATGGCTACACCTTC,CASSFRGSYGYTF
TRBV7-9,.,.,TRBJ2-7,TGTGCCAGCAGCTCAGACAAGACCTACGAGCAGTACTTC,CASSSDKTYEQYF
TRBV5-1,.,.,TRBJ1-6,TGCGCCAGCAGCTTCGAGGGAGGGGTAGTCCTCCACTTT,CASSFEGGVVLHF
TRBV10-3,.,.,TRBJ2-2,TGTGCCATCAGGGGCCCCTCTGGCGGGGAGCTGTTTTTT,CAIRGPSGGELFF
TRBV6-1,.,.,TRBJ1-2,TGTGCCAGCAGTGGGTGGGGACTCATATATGGCTACACCTTC,CASSGWGLIYGYTF
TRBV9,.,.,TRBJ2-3,TGTGTCAGCAGCGTAGCCCCCGCAGATACGCAGTATTTT,CVSSVAPADTQYF
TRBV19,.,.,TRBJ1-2,TGTGCCAGTAGTCTGGCAGGTGGGGGCTACACCTTC,CASSLAGGGYTF
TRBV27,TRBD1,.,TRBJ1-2,TGTGCCAGCAGTTTATCGGCAGGGGGCGCGAATGGCTACACCTTC,CASSLSAGGANGYTF
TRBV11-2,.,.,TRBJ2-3,TGTGCCAGCAGCCAGTTAAGGGGGTATGGCACAGATACGCAGTATTTT,CASSQLRGYGTDTQYF